These 21 T cell receptor beta chains came from one sample sequenced in a study of CD8+ T cells in alopecia areata. cDNA prepared by RNA extraction and subsequent reverse transcription served as the template for sequencing. Some clones are missing from TCRdb's copy, which holds only in-frame ones; the method was immunoSEQ multiplex PCR. The data contain 220,000 or so clones, around 62% of them singletons. The sequencing used CD4+ T cells sorted from blood, collected at week 0. The origin of the receptors is a human donor with alopecia areata.

DNA of the CDR3: TGTGCCAGCAGTGAAGCGCTGGTGACCCAGTACTTC. Translation: CASSEALVTQYF. This chain links TRBV2 with TRBJ2-5, with D unclear. There are 12 residues in the CDR3. Trimming removed 0 bases at V and 7 bases at J, with 6 bases between. Germline V CDR1 and CDR2: SNHLY, FYNNEI. Full variable domain (rest looked up from reference TRBV2 and TRBJ2-5): EPEVTQTPSHQVTQMGQEVILRCVPISNHLYFYWYRQILGQKVEFLVSFYNNEISEKSEIFDDQFSVERPDGSNFTLKIRSTKLEDSAMYFCASSEALVTQYFGPGTRLLVL.

The rearrangement links TRBV4-2 to TRBJ2-3; 8 bases line up with TRBD2. Looked up from germline, CDR1 is LGHNA and CDR2 is YNFKEQ. The CDR3 runs to 19 residues. J gave up 2 bases and V 2 bases, and 15 bases lay outside the gene matches. CDR3 sequence reads: CASSQIIPDGRGTTDTQYF. CDR3 DNA: TGTGCCAGCAGCCAAATTATCCCGGACGGGAGGGGTACCACAGATACGCAGTATTTT.

J is TRBJ1-5 and V is TRBV4-1, with TRBD1 identical over 11 bases. After removal of 1 base from V and 6 bases from J, the junction contained 2 bases not matched to a gene. Germline assignment: CDR1 MGHRA and CDR2 YSYEKL. This CDR3 comprises 15 residues. Here the CDR3 reads CASSQAGTGGQPQHF. DNA of the CDR3: TGCGCCAGCAGCCAAGCTGGGACAGGGGGTCAGCCCCAGCATTTT.

V is TRBV2 and J is TRBJ1-1, with D uncertain. The V and J ends lost 4 bases and 4 bases respectively, with 22 bases between them. The CDR3 runs 17 residues. In germline, CDR1 is SNHLY, CDR2 FYNNEI. This CDR3 reads CASSVPGMGHTGTEAFF. The CDR3 DNA is TGTGCCAGCAGTGTTCCGGGAATGGGTCACACCGGCACTGAAGCTTTCTTT.

The rearrangement uses TRBV11-2 and TRBJ2-1; 9 nucleotides agree with TRBD2. Germline V gene sequence: CDR1 SGHAT, CDR2 FQNNGV. Trimming at V came to 1 base and at J to 7 bases, leaving 5 bases not matched to a gene. The CDR3 is 15 amino acids. CDR3 DNA sequence: TGTGCCAGCAGCTTAGCTAGCGGGATAGGTAATGAGCAGTTCTTC. This encodes CASSLASGIGNEQFF.

The V call is TRBV4-2, the J call TRBJ2-7, with TRBD1 matching 8 bases. Looked up from germline, CDR1 is LGHNA and CDR2 is YNFKEQ. The junction had 10 bases not matched to a gene; V was cut back by 0 bases and J by 0 bases. The CDR3 totals 18 residues. CDR3 coding DNA: TGTGCCAGCAGCCAAGATGGGACAGGTAATTCTTTCTCCTACGAGCAGTACTTC. This encodes CASSQDGTGNSFSYEQYF.

V gene TRBV7-2 combines with J gene TRBJ1-3, with 9 bases matching TRBD1. Trimming took 5 bases from V and 0 from J; bases not matched to a gene: 8. The CDR3 runs to 17 residues. The germline V gene encodes CDR1 SGHTA and CDR2 FQGNSA. CDR3: CASSRRDRESSGNTIYF. CDR3 DNA sequence: TGTGCCAGCAGCCGCCGGGACAGGGAATCCTCTGGAAACACCATATATTTT.

This chain links TRBV2 with TRBJ2-3, with TRBD2 matching over 8 bases. J gave up 2 bases and V 6 bases, and 4 bases lay outside the gene matches. CDR1 is SNHLY, CDR2 FYNNEI, per germline. The CDR3 has 14 amino acids. CDR3 nucleotide sequence: TGTGCCAGCAGCGATAGCGGGGCCACAGATACGCAGTATTTT. Residues: CASSDSGATDTQYF. Combining the CDR3 with reference TRBV2 and TRBJ2-3 gives the whole variable domain EPEVTQTPSHQVTQMGQEVILRCVPISNHLYFYWYRQILGQKVEFLVSFYNNEISEKSEIFDDQFSVERPDGSNFTLKIRSTKLEDSAMYFCASSDSGATDTQYFGPGTRLTVL.

The CDR3 bases are TGTGCCAGCAGCTTACCGGGACTAGCTGGGGTCAATGAGCAGTTCTTC. Translating it yields CASSLPGLAGVNEQFF. J is TRBJ2-1 and V is TRBV11-1; 9 bases are shared with TRBD2. V was pared by 2 bases and J by 6 bases, with 8 bases of the junction left unmatched. Germline CDR1 is SGHAT and CDR2 is FQDESV (reference sequence). CDR3 size: 16 residues. Using reference TRBV11-1 and TRBJ2-1 for the parts outside the CDR3, the full variable domain is EAEVAQSPRYKITEKSQAVAFWCDPISGHATLYWYRQILGQGPELLVQFQDESVVDDSQLPKDRFSAERLKGVDSTLKIQPAELGDSAMYLCASSLPGLAGVNEQFFGPGTRLTVL.

This clone was seen more than once but under ten times. The rearrangement joins TRBV30 to TRBJ2-6, with D hard to call. Trimming removed 3 bases from V and 2 bases from J, with 11 bases in between. Germline V gives CDR1 GTSNPN, CDR2 SVGIG (reference sequence). CDR3 length: 15 residues. In DNA form, the CDR3 reads TGTGCCTGGAGCTGGAGAGCAACTGGGGCCAACGTCCTGACTTTC. It specifies CAWSWRATGANVLTF.

This chain links TRBV6-5 with TRBJ2-7; D is possibly TRBD2 (6 bases). Looked up from germline, CDR1 is MNHEY and CDR2 is SVGAGI. The CDR3 is 14 residues long. Trimming stripped 2 bases from V and 5 bases from J, with 13 bases between. The CDR3 bases are TGTGCCAGCAGTTACCGGAGGGAATGGAACGAGCAGTACTTC. Translating it yields CASSYRREWNEQYF.

The chain has TRBV6-6 and TRBJ2-3; unclear D gene. Germline V gene sequence: CDR1 MNHNY, CDR2 SVGAGI (reference sequence). The CDR3 runs to 11 residues. V was clipped by 5 bases and J by 6 bases, with 6 bases between them. This CDR3 reads CASSTDDTQYF. CDR3 in DNA: TGTGCCAGCAGTACCGATGATACGCAGTATTTT.

A few counts support this clone. V and J are TRBV6-6 and TRBJ2-1, with D perhaps matching TRBD2 (6 bases). The CDR3 length is 16 residues. Trimming shortened V by 5 bases and J by 0 bases, and 14 bases separated the two germline ends. Germline V gives CDR1 MNHNY, CDR2 SVGAGI (reference sequence). In nucleotides, the CDR3 is TGTGCCAGCAGTGGGCGCGGGGTGAGCTCCTACAATGAGCAGTTCTTC. Amino acids: CASSGRGVSSYNEQFF.

V is TRBV9 and J is TRBJ1-1, with D possibly TRBD1 on 5 matching bases. Looked up from germline, CDR1 is SGDLS and CDR2 is YYNGEE. The CDR3 sequence is 14 residues long. Trimming stripped 4 bases from V and 2 bases from J, with 12 bases between. The CDR3 protein is CASSTGPINTEAFF. CDR3 sequence (DNA): TGTGCCAGCAGCACGGGGCCGATCAACACTGAAGCTTTCTTT.

The rearrangement links TRBV4-2 to TRBJ1-5, with 8 bases fitting TRBD1. The CDR3 has 17 amino acids. The ends lost 0 bases at V and 3 bases at J; junction bases unmatched: 7. CDR1 LGHNA and CDR2 YNFKEQ come from the germline V gene. This CDR3 is CASSQEKSTGVNQPQHF. The CDR3 DNA reads as TGTGCCAGCAGCCAAGAAAAATCGACAGGGGTCAATCAGCCCCAGCATTTT.

This clone was detected only a few times. V and J are TRBV29-1 and TRBJ2-2; possibly TRBD1 for D (7 bases). Germline V lookup: CDR1 SQVTM, CDR2 ANQGSEA. Deletions cut 4 bases from V and 5 bases from J, with 17 bases between. The CDR3 extends over 15 amino acids. Here the CDR3 reads CSVALYRGGTGELFF. The CDR3 region has the DNA TGCAGCGTTGCATTGTACAGGGGAGGAACCGGGGAGCTGTTTTTT.

The gene calls are TRBV7-9 and TRBJ1-1; no definite D call. This CDR3 contains 17 residues. V gave up 4 bases and J gave up 1 base, with 19 bases separating them. CDR1 is SEHNR and CDR2 is FQNEAQ in the germline V gene (reference sequence). In DNA, the CDR3 is TGTGCCAGCAGCTCAAACCGCGGATCTCCGCGGAACACTGAAGCTTTCTTT. Protein: CASSSNRGSPRNTEAFF.

The DNA for the CDR3 is TGTGCCAGCAGTTACTCGAAGGGGTTTGAAGCTTTCTTT. This encodes CASSYSKGFEAFF. The rearrangement links TRBV6-5 to TRBJ1-1; D is perhaps TRBD1 (5 bases). This CDR3 has 13 residues. The germline V and J ends were trimmed by 0 bases and 7 bases, with 9 bases remaining between them. The V gene's germline CDR1 is MNHEY and CDR2 SVGAGI.

This clone showed up just once. The chain is built from TRBV11-2 and TRBJ2-6; 11 positions match TRBD1. CDR1 and CDR2 (germline): SGHAT, FQNNGV. The V segment lost 5 bases and the J segment 2 bases; nucleotides outside the gene matches: 5. CDR3 length: 17 amino acids. The CDR3 is CASSPRTGGAGANVLTF. The DNA of the CDR3 is TGTGCCAGCAGCCCCCGGACAGGGGGCGCTGGGGCCAACGTCCTGACTTTC.

The V gene is TRBV9, the J gene TRBJ1-2, with D tentatively TRBD1 (5 bases). The germline V and J ends were trimmed by 4 bases and 4 bases, with 11 bases remaining between them. Germline-derived CDR1 and CDR2 are SGDLS and YYNGEE. The CDR3 is made up of 13 amino acids. Here the CDR3 reads CASSPGRGYGYTF. The CDR3 DNA reads as TGTGCCAGCAGCCCGGGACGGGGCTATGGCTACACCTTC.

About this clone itself: The sample has other DNA sequences that encode this CDR3 too. The chain has TRBV5-1 and TRBJ2-7; no reliable D call. The ends were cut back, 0 bases at V and 3 bases at J, with 4 bases in the middle. Germline CDR1 SGHRS, CDR2 YFSETQ. The CDR3 covers 12 residues. The CDR3 nucleotides read TGCGCCAGCAGCTTGGTTGGCTACGAGCAGTACTTC. Its protein is CASSLVGYEQYF.